This T cell receptor beta chain came from a study of OX40 agonist ivuxolimab in advanced cancers. Across the study: A male proportion of under 90% was recorded, with mean age about 60 years and range roughly 23 to 79. Earlier anti-PD-1, anti-PD-L1 or anti-CTLA-4 therapy was permitted; roughly 42% had received some.

The V end lost 3 bases, the J end lost 9 bases, and 12 bases lay between the germline ends. The CDR3 is made up of 11 amino acids. CDR1 is GTSNPN and CDR2 is SVGIG in the germline V gene (reference sequence). Study observations and caveats: Among expanded peripheral T cells, antigen specificity went undetermined.

Sequencing was performed with immunoSEQ multiplex PCR; in TCRdb, only in-frame clones are kept and a portion is missing. There are 40,000 to 60,000 clones in the sample; 90% to 95% occur only once, and roughly a quarter lies in the top ten. With respect to this clone: Its antigen is unknown.

Drawing of blood for sampling happened at baseline, at cycle 4 day 1, and at cycle 7 day 1. This clonotype was obtained from an adult with an advanced solid tumor such as melanoma, head and neck, liver or kidney cancer. Sequenced material: CD4+ or CD8+ T cells sorted from blood, taken in a trial of the OX40 agonist ivuxolimab. V is TRBV30 and J is TRBJ2-7, with D perhaps assigned TRBD1 or TRBD2 (6 bases each). CDR3 loop: CAWRRGVVQYF. Here the CDR3 DNA reads TGTGCCTGGAGGAGGGGGGTGGTGCAGTACTTC.